The T cell receptor (beta chain) under discussion was sequenced for a study of blood T cells in healthy people across ages. V shed 10 bases and J shed 4 bases, with 13 bases lying between them. CDR3 size: 13 residues. Germline assignment: CDR1 ENHRY and CDR2 SYGVKD. This clonotype was detected only a few times. Sample-barcoded 5' priming and a J-beta primer mix drove a second PCR of about 6 to 12 cycles. One entry per CDR3 protein results from TCRdb running MiXCR on the 5' RACE reads. The sample includes about 930,000 distinct CDR3 sequences, 25% to 30% seen only once; the top ten take roughly a tenth. This sample also belongs to another study, concerning T cells of mothers and their children.

This TCR derives from a woman aged 40 to 55 in good health. The chain recombines TRBV10-3 with TRBJ1-4; D perhaps matches TRBD1 (5 bases). Source material: blood. The CDR3 is CATTRGGNEKLFF. CDR3 coding DNA: TGTGCCACGACCCGTGGGGGTAATGAAAAACTGTTTTTT.